Listed below are T cell receptor beta chains from one sample, sequenced in a study of blood T cell repertoires in COVID-19. Libraries were prepared by immunoSEQ multiplex PCR; TCRdb keeps only in-frame clonotypes and omits some of them. The sample lists around 370,000 clones, around nine tenths occurring once. Sequenced: peripheral blood. The receptors shown here come from a woman in her 70s with COVID-19, enrolled during active disease. CDR3s include the opening cysteine and the closing phenylalanine or tryptophan. The D gene is left open where the match is weak. Not every row has a clone size; where given, it reads once, few, many or a size class.

v_gene: TRBV28
j_gene: TRBJ1-6
d_gene: TRBD1
abundance: once
CDR3aa: CASSSSGTGGSSPLHF
CDR3nt: TGTGCCAGCAGTTCGTCCGGGACAGGGGGTAGTTCACCCCTCCACTTT

v_gene: TRBV19
j_gene: TRBJ1-5
d_gene: TRBD1
abundance: .
CDR3aa: CASSNSGQGNQPQHF
CDR3nt: TGTGCCAGTAGTAATTCTGGACAGGGAAATCAGCCCCAGCATTTT

v_gene: TRBV6-5
j_gene: TRBJ2-1
d_gene: .
abundance: .
CDR3aa: CATRTVKDNEQFF
CDR3nt: TGTGCCACTAGGACTGTAAAGGACAATGAGCAGTTCTTC

v_gene: TRBV3-1/TRBV3-2
j_gene: TRBJ2-1
d_gene: TRBD2
abundance: .
CDR3aa: CASSQGVQRGYNEQFF
CDR3nt: TGTGCCAGCAGCCAAGGGGTCCAGCGGGGGTACAATGAGCAGTTCTTC

v_gene: TRBV19
j_gene: TRBJ2-5
d_gene: TRBD1
abundance: .
CDR3aa: CASSSHRGAEETQYF
CDR3nt: TGTGCCAGTAGTTCCCACAGGGGCGCAGAAGAGACCCAGTACTTC

v_gene: TRBV7-8
j_gene: TRBJ2-2
d_gene: .
abundance: .
CDR3aa: CASSPRPRVNTGELFF
CDR3nt: TGTGCCAGCAGCCCCCGCCCGAGGGTGAACACCGGGGAGCTGTTTTTT

v_gene: TRBV9
j_gene: TRBJ2-5
d_gene: TRBD1
abundance: .
CDR3aa: CASSVAGTGIVETQYF
CDR3nt: TGTGCCAGCAGCGTAGCCGGGACAGGGATCGTAGAGACCCAGTACTTC

v_gene: TRBV6-5
j_gene: TRBJ1-5
d_gene: .
abundance: .
CDR3aa: CASSYSRGFQPQHF
CDR3nt: TGTGCCAGCAGTTACTCGAGAGGGTTTCAGCCCCAGCATTTT

v_gene: TRBV25-1
j_gene: TRBJ2-7
d_gene: .
abundance: .
CDR3aa: CASSLDLYEQYF
CDR3nt: TGTGCCAGCAGTTTGGACTTGTACGAGCAGTACTTC

v_gene: TRBV2
j_gene: TRBJ1-4
d_gene: TRBD1
abundance: .
CDR3aa: CASSGPPDRTNEKLFF
CDR3nt: TGTGCCAGCAGTGGCCCCCCGGACAGGACTAATGAAAAACTGTTTTTT

v_gene: TRBV27
j_gene: TRBJ1-1
d_gene: .
abundance: .
CDR3aa: CAAGGPNTEAFF
CDR3nt: TGTGCCGCGGGAGGCCCAAACACTGAAGCTTTCTTT

v_gene: TRBV19
j_gene: TRBJ1-2
d_gene: TRBD1
abundance: .
CDR3aa: CATSRGYGYTF
CDR3nt: TGTGCCACCTCCAGGGGGTATGGCTACACCTTC

v_gene: TRBV19
j_gene: TRBJ1-2
d_gene: TRBD1
abundance: once
CDR3aa: CASSPSVGDSYGYTF
CDR3nt: TGTGCCAGTAGTCCTTCGGTAGGGGACAGCTATGGCTACACCTTC

v_gene: TRBV12-5
j_gene: TRBJ1-2
d_gene: TRBD1
abundance: .
CDR3aa: CASGVQGAGGYTF
CDR3nt: TGTGCTAGTGGGGTACAGGGGGCCGGTGGCTACACCTTC

v_gene: TRBV28
j_gene: TRBJ1-4
d_gene: .
abundance: .
CDR3aa: CASSALPGHGEKLFF
CDR3nt: TGTGCCAGCAGTGCCCTCCCGGGACACGGTGAAAAACTGTTTTTT

v_gene: TRBV19
j_gene: TRBJ1-2
d_gene: .
abundance: .
CDR3aa: CASRDTGRVYGYTF
CDR3nt: TGTGCCAGTAGGGACACAGGGCGGGTCTATGGCTACACCTTC

v_gene: TRBV7-8
j_gene: TRBJ1-2
d_gene: TRBD1
abundance: once
CDR3aa: CASSPGQGSRGYTF
CDR3nt: TGTGCCAGCAGCCCGGGACAGGGAAGTCGCGGCTACACCTTC

v_gene: TRBV28
j_gene: TRBJ1-2
d_gene: .
abundance: .
CDR3aa: CASGLSTANYGYTF
CDR3nt: TGTGCCAGCGGCCTCTCAACAGCTAACTATGGCTACACCTTC

v_gene: TRBV15
j_gene: TRBJ2-3
d_gene: TRBD2
abundance: .
CDR3aa: CATSRSSGTSGDGTQYF
CDR3nt: TGTGCCACCAGCAGATCATCCGGGACTAGCGGGGACGGTACGCAGTATTTT

v_gene: TRBV10-3
j_gene: TRBJ1-4
d_gene: .
abundance: .
CDR3aa: CAVRRATNEKLFF
CDR3nt: TGTGCCGTTCGTCGTGCAACTAATGAAAAGCTGTTTTTT

v_gene: TRBV4-2
j_gene: TRBJ2-2
d_gene: .
abundance: .
CDR3aa: CASSLGRGAGIGELFF
CDR3nt: TGTGCCAGCAGCCTAGGACGGGGGGCGGGAATCGGGGAGCTGTTTTTT

v_gene: TRBV30
j_gene: TRBJ1-2
d_gene: TRBD1
abundance: .
CDR3aa: CAWYPGQGYDGYTF
CDR3nt: TGTGCCTGGTATCCGGGACAGGGATATGATGGCTACACCTTC

v_gene: TRBV7-2
j_gene: TRBJ2-1
d_gene: TRBD2
abundance: .
CDR3aa: CASSLVSGGAREQFF
CDR3nt: TGTGCCAGCAGCTTAGTTAGCGGGGGGGCAAGAGAGCAGTTCTTC

v_gene: TRBV19
j_gene: TRBJ2-5
d_gene: .
abundance: .
CDR3aa: CASSIMDSGTQYF
CDR3nt: TGTGCCAGTAGTATAATGGACAGCGGGACCCAGTACTTC

v_gene: TRBV4-1
j_gene: TRBJ2-4
d_gene: TRBD2
abundance: .
CDR3aa: CASSQDSGQGATKNIQYF
CDR3nt: TGCGCCAGCAGCCAAGATAGCGGGCAGGGCGCGACCAAAAACATTCAGTACTTC

v_gene: TRBV5-1
j_gene: TRBJ1-1
d_gene: .
abundance: .
CDR3aa: CASSPGGDETEAFF
CDR3nt: TGCGCCAGCAGCCCAGGCGGGGACGAGACTGAAGCTTTCTTT

v_gene: TRBV19
j_gene: TRBJ2-7
d_gene: .
abundance: .
CDR3aa: CATQRRETYEQYF
CDR3nt: TGTGCCACCCAAAGGAGGGAGACCTACGAGCAGTACTTC

v_gene: TRBV4-2
j_gene: TRBJ1-5
d_gene: .
abundance: .
CDR3aa: CASSQEGEGDWDSNQPQHF
CDR3nt: TGTGCCAGCAGCCAAGAAGGTGAGGGTGACTGGGATAGCAATCAGCCCCAGCATTTT

v_gene: TRBV6-2/TRBV6-3
j_gene: TRBJ1-5
d_gene: .
abundance: .
CDR3aa: CASSGRGYSNQPQHF
CDR3nt: TGTGCCAGCAGTGGTAGGGGTTATAGCAATCAGCCCCAGCATTTT

v_gene: TRBV5-1
j_gene: TRBJ2-5
d_gene: TRBD1
abundance: .
CDR3aa: CASSLGGGLETQYF
CDR3nt: TGCGCCAGCAGCTTGGGAGGGGGCCTAGAGACCCAGTACTTC

v_gene: TRBV27
j_gene: TRBJ2-7
d_gene: TRBD1
abundance: .
CDR3aa: CASKGTGESLEQYF
CDR3nt: TGTGCCAGCAAGGGAACAGGGGAAAGTCTCGAGCAGTACTTC

v_gene: TRBV7-2
j_gene: TRBJ1-5
d_gene: .
abundance: .
CDR3aa: CASSPLGGSMGPQHF
CDR3nt: TGTGCCAGCAGCCCCCTGGGGGGGTCAATGGGGCCCCAGCATTTT

v_gene: TRBV28
j_gene: TRBJ1-3
d_gene: .
abundance: .
CDR3aa: CASSSRQVSGNTIYF
CDR3nt: TGTGCCAGCAGTTCTCGACAGGTCTCTGGAAACACCATATATTTT

v_gene: TRBV7-3
j_gene: TRBJ1-4
d_gene: TRBD1
abundance: .
CDR3aa: CASSLTGQGGEKLFF
CDR3nt: TGTGCCAGCAGCTTAACGGGACAGGGAGGTGAAAAACTGTTTTTT

v_gene: TRBV5-4
j_gene: TRBJ2-5
d_gene: TRBD2
abundance: .
CDR3aa: CASSLTSGEETQYF
CDR3nt: TGTGCCAGCAGCTTGACTAGCGGGGAGGAGACCCAGTACTTC

v_gene: TRBV4-2
j_gene: TRBJ1-3
d_gene: .
abundance: .
CDR3aa: CASSQVSGYRESGNTIYF
CDR3nt: TGTGCCAGCAGCCAAGTGTCCGGTTACAGGGAAAGTGGAAACACCATATATTTT

v_gene: TRBV28
j_gene: TRBJ1-1
d_gene: .
abundance: .
CDR3aa: CASILGSTEAFF
CDR3nt: TGTGCCAGCATCCTCGGGAGCACTGAAGCTTTCTTT

v_gene: TRBV21-1
j_gene: TRBJ1-1
d_gene: .
abundance: .
CDR3aa: CASSKEYKNRESTEAFF
CDR3nt: TGTGCCAGCAGCAAAGAATACAAGAACAGGGAGTCAACTGAAGCTTTCTTT

v_gene: TRBV6-6
j_gene: TRBJ2-1
d_gene: .
abundance: .
CDR3aa: CASSYSGDSLINEQFF
CDR3nt: TGTGCCAGCAGTTACTCCGGGGATTCTCTTATCAATGAGCAGTTCTTC

v_gene: TRBV4-2
j_gene: TRBJ1-3
d_gene: .
abundance: once
CDR3aa: CASSQDLSYSGNTIYF
CDR3nt: TGTGCCAGCAGCCAAGATCTGTCCTACTCTGGAAACACCATATATTTT

v_gene: TRBV5-1
j_gene: TRBJ2-7
d_gene: TRBD1
abundance: .
CDR3aa: CASRTGGLSYEQYF
CDR3nt: TGCGCCAGCAGGACAGGGGGCTTATCCTACGAGCAGTACTTC

v_gene: TRBV28
j_gene: TRBJ2-3
d_gene: TRBD2
abundance: .
CDR3aa: CASSLRRGITDTQYF
CDR3nt: TGTGCCAGCAGTTTGAGGCGGGGGATCACAGATACGCAGTATTTT

v_gene: TRBV6-1
j_gene: TRBJ2-2
d_gene: TRBD2
abundance: .
CDR3aa: CASSDTSGGQLNTGELFF
CDR3nt: TGTGCCAGCAGTGACACTAGCGGGGGGCAATTGAACACCGGGGAGCTGTTTTTT

v_gene: TRBV9
j_gene: TRBJ2-7
d_gene: TRBD2
abundance: .
CDR3aa: CASSPRAGGPNSYEQYF
CDR3nt: TGTGCCAGCAGCCCCCGGGCGGGGGGACCGAACTCCTACGAGCAGTACTTC

v_gene: TRBV5-8
j_gene: TRBJ2-1
d_gene: TRBD2
abundance: .
CDR3aa: CASSFYSGGATDEQFF
CDR3nt: TGTGCCAGCAGCTTCTATAGCGGGGGGGCGACAGATGAGCAGTTCTTC

v_gene: TRBV18
j_gene: TRBJ1-1
d_gene: .
abundance: .
CDR3aa: CASSRLLVARNTEAFF
CDR3nt: TGTGCCAGCTCACGCCTTCTGGTAGCCAGGAACACTGAAGCTTTCTTT

v_gene: TRBV10-3
j_gene: TRBJ1-2
d_gene: .
abundance: .
CDR3aa: CAISDAEYGYTF
CDR3nt: TGTGCCATCAGTGACGCTGAGTATGGCTACACCTTC

v_gene: TRBV7-9
j_gene: TRBJ1-6
d_gene: TRBD1
abundance: .
CDR3aa: CASRHPGGDSYNSPLHF
CDR3nt: TGTGCCAGCAGGCATCCAGGGGGAGACTCCTATAATTCACCCCTCCACTTT

v_gene: TRBV10-3
j_gene: TRBJ1-4
d_gene: TRBD1
abundance: .
CDR3aa: CAISERPGGVSSNEKLFF
CDR3nt: TGTGCCATCAGTGAGCGGCCAGGGGGCGTTAGTAGTAATGAAAAACTGTTTTTT

v_gene: TRBV11-3
j_gene: TRBJ1-1
d_gene: .
abundance: .
CDR3aa: CASSLDRGTEAFF
CDR3nt: TGTGCCAGCAGCTTAGACAGGGGCACTGAAGCTTTCTTT

v_gene: TRBV28
j_gene: TRBJ2-7
d_gene: TRBD1
abundance: few
CDR3aa: CASSLSWTGGGLRQYF
CDR3nt: TGTGCCAGCAGTTTATCCTGGACAGGGGGCGGATTAAGGCAGTACTTC

v_gene: TRBV14
j_gene: TRBJ1-1
d_gene: .
abundance: .
CDR3aa: CASSQGRMNTEAFF
CDR3nt: TGTGCCAGCAGCCAGGGCAGGATGAACACTGAAGCTTTCTTT

v_gene: TRBV14
j_gene: TRBJ2-5
d_gene: .
abundance: .
CDR3aa: CASSQASLGGQLKETQYF
CDR3nt: TGTGCCAGCAGCCAAGCGTCCCTCGGGGGACAGCTAAAAGAGACCCAGTACTTC

v_gene: TRBV5-3
j_gene: TRBJ2-7
d_gene: .
abundance: .
CDR3aa: CARSFGSYEQYF
CDR3nt: TGTGCCAGAAGCTTCGGGTCCTACGAGCAGTACTTC

v_gene: TRBV6-5
j_gene: TRBJ2-5
d_gene: TRBD1
abundance: .
CDR3aa: CASSRDRGFGETQYF
CDR3nt: TGTGCCAGCAGTCGGGACAGGGGGTTTGGGGAGACCCAGTACTTC

v_gene: TRBV4-1
j_gene: TRBJ1-2
d_gene: .
abundance: .
CDR3aa: CASSQDGAGRGGYTF
CDR3nt: TGCGCCAGCAGCCAAGACGGTGCGGGCCGGGGTGGCTACACCTTC

v_gene: TRBV19
j_gene: TRBJ1-4
d_gene: .
abundance: .
CDR3aa: CASNSGLTGEKLFF
CDR3nt: TGTGCCAGTAACTCAGGGCTTACCGGTGAAAAACTGTTTTTT